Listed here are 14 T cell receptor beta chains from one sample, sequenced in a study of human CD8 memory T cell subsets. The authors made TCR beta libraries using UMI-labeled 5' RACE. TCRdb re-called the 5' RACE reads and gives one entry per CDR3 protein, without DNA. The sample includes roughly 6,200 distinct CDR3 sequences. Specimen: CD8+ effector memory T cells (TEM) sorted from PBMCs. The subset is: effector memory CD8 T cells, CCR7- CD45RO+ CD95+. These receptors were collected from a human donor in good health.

CDR3: CASSLAGGRGYTF. The rearrangement uses TRBV7-9 and TRBJ1-2; the D call of TRBD1 rests on TCRdb alone, since no DNA is present to check it. The CDR3 runs to 13 residues. Germline V gene lookup returns CDR1 SEHNR and CDR2 FQNEAQ (reference sequence).

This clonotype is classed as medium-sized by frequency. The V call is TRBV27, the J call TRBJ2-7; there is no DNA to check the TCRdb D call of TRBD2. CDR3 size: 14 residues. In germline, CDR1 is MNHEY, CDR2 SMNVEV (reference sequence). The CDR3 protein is CASSLSGRTREQYF.

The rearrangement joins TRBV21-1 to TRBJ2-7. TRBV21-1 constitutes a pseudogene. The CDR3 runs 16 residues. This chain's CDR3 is CASSKALRTVPYEQYF.

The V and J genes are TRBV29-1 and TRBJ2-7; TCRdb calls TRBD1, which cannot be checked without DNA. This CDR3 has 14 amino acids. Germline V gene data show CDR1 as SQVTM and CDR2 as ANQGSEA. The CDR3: CSVEDRGGEYEQYF.

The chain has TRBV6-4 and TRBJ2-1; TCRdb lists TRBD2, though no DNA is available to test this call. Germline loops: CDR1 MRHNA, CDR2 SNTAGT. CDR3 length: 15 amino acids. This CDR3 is CASSSAGEGYNEQFF.

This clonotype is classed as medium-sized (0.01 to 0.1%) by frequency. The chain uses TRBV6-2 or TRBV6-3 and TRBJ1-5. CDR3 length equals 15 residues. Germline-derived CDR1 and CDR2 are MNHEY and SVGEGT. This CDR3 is CASSYPSHSNQPQHF.

CDR3 amino acids: CASTGLQYEKLFF. This chain joins TRBV28 and TRBJ1-4. The CDR3 is 13 residues long. Germline V lookup: CDR1 MDHEN, CDR2 SYDVKM.

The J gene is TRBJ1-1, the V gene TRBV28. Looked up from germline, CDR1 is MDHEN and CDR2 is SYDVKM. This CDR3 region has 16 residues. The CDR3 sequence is CASSQYPGLMNTEAFF.

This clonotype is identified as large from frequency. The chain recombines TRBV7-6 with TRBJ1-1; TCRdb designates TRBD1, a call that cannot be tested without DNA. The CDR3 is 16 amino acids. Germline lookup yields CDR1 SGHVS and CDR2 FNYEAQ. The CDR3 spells CASSLEGARLDTEAFF.

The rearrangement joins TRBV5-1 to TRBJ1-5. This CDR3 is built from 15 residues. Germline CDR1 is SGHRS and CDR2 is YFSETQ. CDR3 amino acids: CASSLEGAYNQPQHF. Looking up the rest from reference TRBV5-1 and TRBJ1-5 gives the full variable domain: KAGVTQTPRYLIKTRGQQVTLSCSPISGHRSVSWYQQTPGQGLQFLFEYFSETQRNKGNFPGRFSGRQFSNSRSEMNVSTLELGDSALYLCASSLEGAYNQPQHFGDGTRLSIL.

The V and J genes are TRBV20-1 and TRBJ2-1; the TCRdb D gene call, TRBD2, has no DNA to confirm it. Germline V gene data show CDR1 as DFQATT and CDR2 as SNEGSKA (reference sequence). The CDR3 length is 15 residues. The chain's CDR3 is CSALAFSSSYNEQFF.

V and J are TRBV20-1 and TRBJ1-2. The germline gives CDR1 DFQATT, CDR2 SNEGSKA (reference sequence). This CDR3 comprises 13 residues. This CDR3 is CSARDLRDYGYTF.

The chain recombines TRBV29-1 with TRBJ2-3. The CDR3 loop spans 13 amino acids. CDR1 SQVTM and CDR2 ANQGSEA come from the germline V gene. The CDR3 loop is CSVEDRSTDTQYF.

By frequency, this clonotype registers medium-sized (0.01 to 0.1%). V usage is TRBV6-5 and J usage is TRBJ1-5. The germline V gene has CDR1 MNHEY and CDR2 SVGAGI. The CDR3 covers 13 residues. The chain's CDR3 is CASSISRAQPQHF.